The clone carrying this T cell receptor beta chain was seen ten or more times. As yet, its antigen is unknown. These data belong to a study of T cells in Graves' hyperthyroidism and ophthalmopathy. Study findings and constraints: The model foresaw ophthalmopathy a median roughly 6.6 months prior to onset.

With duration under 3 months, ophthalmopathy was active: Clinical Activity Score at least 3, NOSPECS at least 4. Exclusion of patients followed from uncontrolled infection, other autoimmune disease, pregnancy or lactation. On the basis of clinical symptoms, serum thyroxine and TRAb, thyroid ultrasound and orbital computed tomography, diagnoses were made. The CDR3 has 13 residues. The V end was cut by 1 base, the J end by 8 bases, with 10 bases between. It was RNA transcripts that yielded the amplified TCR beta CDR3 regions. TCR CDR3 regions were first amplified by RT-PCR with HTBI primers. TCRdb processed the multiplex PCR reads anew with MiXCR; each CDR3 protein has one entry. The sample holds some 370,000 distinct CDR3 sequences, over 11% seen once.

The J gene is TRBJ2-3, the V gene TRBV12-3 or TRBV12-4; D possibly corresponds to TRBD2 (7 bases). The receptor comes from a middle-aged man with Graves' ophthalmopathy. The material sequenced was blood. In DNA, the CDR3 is TGTGCCAGCAGTTTAGGCGGGGGCGGTACGCAGTATTTT. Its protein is CASSLGGGGTQYF.